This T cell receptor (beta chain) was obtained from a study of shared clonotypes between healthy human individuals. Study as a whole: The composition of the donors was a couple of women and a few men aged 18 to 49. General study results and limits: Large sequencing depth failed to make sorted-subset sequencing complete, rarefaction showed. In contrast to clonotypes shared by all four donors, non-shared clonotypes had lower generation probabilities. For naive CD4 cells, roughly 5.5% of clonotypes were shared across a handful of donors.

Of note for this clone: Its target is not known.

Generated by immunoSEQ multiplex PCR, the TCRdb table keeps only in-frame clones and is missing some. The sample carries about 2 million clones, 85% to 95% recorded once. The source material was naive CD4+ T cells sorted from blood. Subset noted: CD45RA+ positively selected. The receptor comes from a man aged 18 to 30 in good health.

The CDR3 region is CASRVTVSSYEQYF. As DNA, the CDR3 is TGTGCCAGCAGAGTGACAGTCTCATCCTACGAGCAGTACTTC. The V and J genes are TRBV6-5 and TRBJ2-7; TRBD1 is a possible D gene (5 bases). V lost 6 bases and J lost 1, with 13 bases in between. Looked up from germline, CDR1 is MNHEY and CDR2 is SVGAGI. CDR3 length: 14 amino acids.